What follows is one T cell receptor (beta chain) and its context. CDR3 length equals 14 residues. Trimming cost V 6 bases and J 0 bases, with 14 bases left between them. CDR1 and CDR2 (germline): SQVTM, ANQGSEA. Clones were sequenced by immunoSEQ multiplex PCR, and TCRdb holds only the in-frame ones, with some missing. Among about 76,000 clones listed, roughly 92% were seen once. This sample stems from a study of T cell changes during pregnancy in multiple sclerosis. The genes are TRBV29-1 and TRBJ2-5; perhaps TRBD1 as D (6 bases). The origin of this receptor is a female donor in good health, enrolled as a control in a pregnancy study. This sample comprised peripheral blood, obtained after pregnancy. CDR3 sequence: CSVRHRAHQETQYF. CDR3 nucleotide sequence: TGCAGCGTGCGACACAGGGCTCACCAAGAGACCCAGTACTTC.